This TCR beta chain was identified during a study of early T cells in non-severe SARS-CoV-2 infection. Background on the study: Chains were not paired, and sequencing was done on bulk RNA from unsorted whole blood.

Germline V CDR1 and CDR2: MNHEY, SMNVEV (reference sequence). J was trimmed by 4 bases and V by 4 bases; bases with no gene match: 9. The CDR3 runs 15 residues. Unique molecular identifiers were affixed to single, distinct cDNA molecules. MiXCR, run by TCRdb on the 5' RACE reads, gives a single entry per CDR3 protein. The data contain roughly 47,000 distinct CDR3 sequences, about 6.3% of them singletons. The TCR originated in an adult who was a healthcare worker with PCR-confirmed SARS-CoV-2 infection or an uninfected control (not recorded which). Here the sequenced sample was whole blood, taken at baseline. The genes are TRBV27 and TRBJ2-5, with 7 bases that match TRBD1. CDR3 sequence: CASSSSTGWPETQYF. As DNA, the CDR3 is TGTGCCAGCAGTTCCTCGACAGGGTGGCCAGAGACCCAGTACTTC.